This paragraph reports one T cell receptor (beta chain). This clonotype was recorded many times. Its recognized antigen is unknown. No base quality values were provided; no much bigger clone lies one nucleotide off. The record originates from a study of T cell repertoires in cytomegalovirus infection (dated by TCRdb to the late 2010s). Study-wide context: Because public TCR beta signatures pointed to carriage of CMV infection together with the matching HLA type, the HLA type of each donor mattered for the analysis. Paper-wide results and their limitations: The ex vivo response was dominated by HLA-C-restricted CMV-specific TCR beta clonotypes, and the single most frequent clonotype in two of eight donors was supplied by these HLA-C-restricted clonotypes. In both this cohort and an independent cohort of 350 to 400 donors, the cumulative frequency of public TCR beta family members distinguished carriers of CMV infection plus the relevant HLA type.

The junction shows trimming of 4 bases on V and 7 bases on J, and the gene matches do not reach 5 bases of it. From the germline V gene, CDR1 is SGHTA and CDR2 is FQGNSA. The CDR3, cysteine through phenylalanine, is 13 amino acids long. Only CDR3 DNA is held: 39 bases, read in frame from base 1. Instrument on record: Illumina HiSeq 1500. Starting from the raw public reads, TCRdb applied fastp trimming at Q25, assembled clones with MiXCR and retained in-frame beta chains. Rows are combined by CDR3 protein, so each entry shows the most common genes and DNA. Counted in this sample were approximately 130,000 distinct CDR3 sequences; roughly a quarter of them appeared once. The ten largest clonotypes hold about 37% of the sample.

The source of this sequence is a human donor in good health (CMV status not recorded). Some clones in this sample may be carry-over from other donors' samples. Sequencing was performed on PBMCs, sequenced either directly or after in vitro stimulation (not recorded which). Recombination connected TRBV7-2 to TRBJ1-1; TRBD1 aligns with 8 central bases. CDR3 protein: CASSSTGAGEAFF. The bases are TGTGCCAGCAGCTCGACAGGGGCCGGTGAAGCTTTCTTT.